The subject of this entry is one TCR beta chain. This sample was included in a study of technical replicates of blood from a few donors. The data were produced by immunoSEQ multiplex PCR, yet TCRdb's version contains in-frame clones alone and is incomplete. This sample carries 95,000 or so clones, around 95% of them seen once, and the ten largest clones take about 0.37%. Germline V gene lookup returns CDR1 MNHEY and CDR2 SVGAGI. The CDR3 extends over 14 amino acids. With 2 bases clipped from V and 4 bases from J, the junction kept 0 bases outside the gene matches. The TCR sequence derives from a human donor in good health. What was sequenced was T cells isolated from PBMCs. The V and J genes are TRBV6-5 and TRBJ1-2; 11 nucleotides match TRBD1. DNA for the CDR3: TGTGCCAGCAGTTACGGGACAGGGGGCTATGGCTACACCTTC. It codes for CASSYGTGGYGYTF.